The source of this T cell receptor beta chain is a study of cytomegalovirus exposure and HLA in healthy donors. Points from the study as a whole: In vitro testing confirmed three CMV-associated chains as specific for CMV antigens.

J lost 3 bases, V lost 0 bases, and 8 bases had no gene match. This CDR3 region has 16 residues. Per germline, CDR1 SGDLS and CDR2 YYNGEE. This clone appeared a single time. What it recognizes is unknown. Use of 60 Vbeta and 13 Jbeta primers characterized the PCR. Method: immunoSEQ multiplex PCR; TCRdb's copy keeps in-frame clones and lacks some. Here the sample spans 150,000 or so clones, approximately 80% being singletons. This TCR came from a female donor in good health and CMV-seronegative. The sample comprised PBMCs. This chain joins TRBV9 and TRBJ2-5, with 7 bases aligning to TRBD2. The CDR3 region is CASSVGTRDNKETQYF. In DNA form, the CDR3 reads TGTGCCAGCAGCGTAGGGACTAGAGATAACAAAGAGACCCAGTACTTC.